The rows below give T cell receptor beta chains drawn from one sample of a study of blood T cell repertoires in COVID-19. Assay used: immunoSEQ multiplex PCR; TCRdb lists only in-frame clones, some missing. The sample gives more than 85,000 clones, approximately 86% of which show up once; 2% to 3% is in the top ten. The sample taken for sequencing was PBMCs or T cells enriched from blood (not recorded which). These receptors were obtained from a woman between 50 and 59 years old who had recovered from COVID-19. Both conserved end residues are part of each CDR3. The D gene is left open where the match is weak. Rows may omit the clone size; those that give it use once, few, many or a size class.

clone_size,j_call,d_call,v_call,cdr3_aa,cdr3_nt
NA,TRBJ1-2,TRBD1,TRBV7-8,CASSLETGWIDGYTF,TGTGCCAGCAGCTTAGAGACAGGGTGGATTGATGGCTACACCTTC
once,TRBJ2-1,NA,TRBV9,CASSVGGEQFF,TGTGCCAGCAGCGTAGGAGGTGAGCAGTTCTTC
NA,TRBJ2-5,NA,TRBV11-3,CASSLGPRETQYF,TGTGCCAGCAGCTTAGGGCCCCGTGAGACCCAGTACTTC
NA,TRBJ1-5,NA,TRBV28,CASSSTSRVGNQPQHF,TGTGCCAGCAGTTCCACGAGCAGGGTTGGCAATCAGCCCCAGCATTTT
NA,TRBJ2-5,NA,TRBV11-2,CASSPPPGLGETQYF,TGTGCCAGCAGCCCACCCCCCGGGTTGGGAGAGACCCAGTACTTC
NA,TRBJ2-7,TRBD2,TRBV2,CASSGTSVYEQYF,TGTGCCAGCAGTGGGACTAGCGTGTACGAGCAGTACTTC
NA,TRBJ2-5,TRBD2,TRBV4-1,CASSQGNGGARRETQYF,TGCGCCAGCAGCCAAGGAAACGGGGGGGCAAGAAGAGAGACCCAGTACTTC
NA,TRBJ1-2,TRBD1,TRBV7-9,CASSFDGGQYYGYTF,TGTGCCAGCAGTTTTGACGGGGGACAGTACTATGGCTACACCTTC
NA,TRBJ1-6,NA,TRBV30,CATDPRGAVMTYNSPLHF,TGTGCCACCGATCCCCGGGGGGCTGTGATGACCTATAATTCACCCCTCCACTTT
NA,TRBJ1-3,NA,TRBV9,CASSAAGAGQGNTIYF,TGTGCCAGCAGCGCGGCCGGTGCGGGCCAAGGCAACACCATATATTTT
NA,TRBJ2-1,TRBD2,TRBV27,CASTESPTSGVGDEQFF,TGTGCCAGCACCGAAAGCCCCACTAGCGGGGTCGGGGATGAGCAGTTCTTC
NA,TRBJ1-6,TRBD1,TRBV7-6,CASSPRTGNNSPLHF,TGTGCCAGCAGCCCCCGGACAGGCAATAATTCACCCCTCCACTTT
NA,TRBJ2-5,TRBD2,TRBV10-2,CASSKTSGLGGETQYF,TGCGCCAGCAGCAAAACTAGCGGCCTTGGGGGGGAGACCCAGTACTTC
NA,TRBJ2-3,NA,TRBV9,CASSVGPNTDTQYF,TGTGCCAGCAGCGTAGGTCCCAACACAGATACGCAGTATTTT
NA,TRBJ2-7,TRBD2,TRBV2,CASSGGLASDEQYF,TGTGCCAGCAGTGGTGGACTAGCAAGCGACGAGCAGTACTTC
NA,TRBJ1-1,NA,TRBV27,CASSLLSRDTEAFF,TGTGCCAGCAGTTTATTATCCAGGGACACTGAAGCTTTCTTT
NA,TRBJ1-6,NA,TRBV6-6,CASSYTPYSPLHF,TGTGCCAGCAGTTACACACCTTACTCACCCCTCCACTTT
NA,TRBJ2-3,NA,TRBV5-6,CASSLGERSDTQYF,TGTGCCAGCAGCTTGGGAGAGAGATCAGATACGCAGTATTTT
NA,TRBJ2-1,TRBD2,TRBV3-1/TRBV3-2,CASSKGTSVEQFF,TGTGCCAGCAGCAAGGGGACTAGCGTAGAGCAGTTCTTC
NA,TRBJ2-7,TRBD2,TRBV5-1,CASTLTSGGTYEQYF,TGCGCCAGCACCCTTACTAGCGGGGGCACCTACGAGCAGTACTTC